Below, 29 T cell receptor beta chains from the same sample are listed, as sequenced in a study. One entry per CDR3 protein results from TCRdb running MiXCR on the RT-PCR reads. The sample lists about 700,000 distinct CDR3 sequences, 14% occurring once. The sample consisted of memory CD4+ T cells from blood. The source is a female donor in good health, serving as a healthy control.

J is TRBJ1-3 and V is TRBV6-5, with D possibly matching TRBD1 (5 bases). Germline values: CDR1 MNHEY, CDR2 SVGAGI. This CDR3 comprises 17 residues. V was trimmed by 2 bases and J by 4 bases, leaving 18 bases between them. The CDR3 DNA follows: TGTGCCAGCAGTTACAATGAACCGGGACGGACAGGAAACACCATATATTTT. Protein: CASSYNEPGRTGNTIYF.

The chain has TRBV12-3 or TRBV12-4 and TRBJ1-2; TRBD1 might be the D (5 bases). This CDR3 region has 14 residues. V was shortened by 2 bases and J by 4 bases, with 11 bases between the two germline ends. The DNA for the CDR3 is TGTGCCAGCAGTTTAATTGCCCAGGGCTATGGCTACACCTTC. Translation: CASSLIAQGYGYTF.

This chain uses TRBV3-1 with TRBJ2-7, with a possible D match to TRBD1 (6 bases). Looked up from germline, CDR1 is LGHDT and CDR2 is YNNKEL (reference sequence). The CDR3 sequence is 12 residues long. V lost 1 base and J lost 9, with 10 bases in between. The CDR3, as DNA: TGTGCCAGCAGCCAAGCAACGACAGGGCAGTACTTC. Its translation: CASSQATTGQYF.

Only a few counts were recorded for this clonotype. The chain links TRBV7-2 to TRBJ2-2, with 9 bases matching TRBD1. The germline gives CDR1 SGHTA, CDR2 FQGNSA. This CDR3 is built from 15 residues. The ends lost 4 bases at V and 7 bases at J; junction bases unmatched: 7. This CDR3 is CASSSTGGLVGELFF. CDR3 DNA sequence: TGTGCCAGCAGCTCGACAGGGGGGTTGGTCGGGGAGCTGTTTTTT.

This clonotype was seen at least ten times. The rearrangement uses TRBV20-1 and TRBJ1-6; D is unresolved. The V gene's germline CDR1 is DFQATT and CDR2 SNEGSKA (reference sequence). The CDR3 runs 17 residues. Trimming took off 0 bases at V and 10 bases at J, with 22 bases between the two ends. The CDR3 reads CSARELPRTGKGSPLHF. The CDR3 bases are TGCAGTGCTAGAGAACTTCCCCGGACCGGCAAGGGATCACCCCTCCACTTT.

This chain joins TRBV20-1 and TRBJ2-7; 16 nucleotides align to TRBD2. Germline CDR1 and CDR2: DFQATT and SNEGSKA (reference sequence). Unmatched junction bases numbered 6, after V lost 3 bases and J lost 4 bases. The CDR3 is made up of 16 amino acids. The CDR3 spells CSASGGLAGGKYEQYF. CDR3 DNA: TGCAGTGCTAGCGGGGGACTAGCGGGGGGGAAGTACGAGCAGTACTTC.

This clonotype was picked up many times. The rearrangement links TRBV6-5 to TRBJ1-6; D remains unclear. V lost 2 bases and J lost 10, with 9 bases in between. This CDR3 has 13 amino acids. The germline CDR1 and CDR2 sequences are MNHEY and SVGAGI. The CDR3 coding sequence is TGTGCCAGCAGTTACAGGCTCGGGTCACCCCTCCACTTT. Its translation: CASSYRLGSPLHF.

This clonotype was recorded at least ten times. The rearrangement uses TRBV4-1 and TRBJ1-2, with 7 nucleotides matching TRBD1. Germline CDR1 reads MGHRA; CDR2 reads YSYEKL. With V trimmed by 3 bases and J by 0 bases, 16 bases remained unmatched. This CDR3 is 19 amino acids long. The CDR3 reads CASSQGPGTASPSNYGYTF. Written as DNA, the CDR3 is TGCGCCAGCAGCCAGGGGCCCGGGACAGCTTCCCCTTCTAACTATGGCTACACCTTC.

This rearrangement joins TRBV5-1 to TRBJ2-3; TRBD2 matches at 14 bases. This CDR3 is built from 16 residues. Trimming at V came to 4 bases and at J to 3 bases, leaving 4 bases not matched to a gene. Germline V CDR1 and CDR2: SGHRS, YFSETQ. CDR3: CASSKGTSGSTDTQYF. The CDR3 coding sequence is TGCGCCAGCAGCAAAGGGACTAGCGGGAGTACAGATACGCAGTATTTT. The full variable domain, completed using reference TRBV5-1 and TRBJ2-3, is KAGVTQTPRYLIKTRGQQVTLSCSPISGHRSVSWYQQTPGQGLQFLFEYFSETQRNKGNFPGRFSGRQFSNSRSEMNVSTLELGDSALYLCASSKGTSGSTDTQYFGPGTRLTVL.

The V call is TRBV20-1, the J call TRBJ2-2; D unclear. V lost 2 bases and J lost 0, with 13 bases in between. Looked up from germline, CDR1 is DFQATT and CDR2 is SNEGSKA (reference sequence). The CDR3 covers 16 residues. CDR3 DNA: TGCAGTGCTAGATCCCCCAAGGAGACGAACACCGGGGAGCTGTTTTTT. It codes for CSARSPKETNTGELFF.

V is TRBV20-1 and J is TRBJ1-4, with 8 bases matching TRBD1. The J segment lost 7 bases and the V segment lost 2 bases, leaving 9 bases of the junction unmatched. CDR3 length equals 15 residues. From germline, CDR1 is DFQATT and CDR2 SNEGSKA (reference sequence). This CDR3 is CSARSSDRGGEKLFF. The CDR3 nucleotides are TGCAGTGCTAGATCCTCAGACAGGGGCGGTGAAAAACTGTTTTTT.

This clonotype was detected only a few times. This sequence joins TRBV5-1 and TRBJ2-3, with no clear D. From germline, CDR1 is SGHRS and CDR2 YFSETQ. V was pared by 1 base and J by 5 bases, with 8 bases between. The CDR3 spans 13 residues. CDR3 region: CASSLKQVDTQYF. The CDR3 region has the DNA TGCGCCAGCAGCTTGAAGCAGGTAGATACGCAGTATTTT. Full variable domain (rest looked up from reference TRBV5-1 and TRBJ2-3): KAGVTQTPRYLIKTRGQQVTLSCSPISGHRSVSWYQQTPGQGLQFLFEYFSETQRNKGNFPGRFSGRQFSNSRSEMNVSTLELGDSALYLCASSLKQVDTQYFGPGTRLTVL.

This chain uses TRBV20-1 with TRBJ1-2; TRBD1 might be the D (6 bases). V was cut by 0 bases and J by 2 bases, with 13 bases left in between. The CDR3 sequence is 15 residues long. Germline V gives CDR1 DFQATT, CDR2 SNEGSKA (reference sequence). The CDR3 bases are TGCAGTGCTAGAGATGGGGGGCGGGGAAACTATGGCTACACCTTC. Translated: CSARDGGRGNYGYTF.

This clonotype was counted only a few times. The V call is TRBV6-1, the J call TRBJ1-5; D might be TRBD1 (5 bases). Germline V gene data show CDR1 as MNHNS and CDR2 as SASEGT. The CDR3 runs 15 residues. Between the trimmed V and J ends, which lost 2 bases and 4 bases, there was a span of 12 bases. The CDR3 is CASSEYQGGNQPQHF. The CDR3 region has the DNA TGTGCCAGCAGTGAATACCAGGGCGGGAATCAGCCCCAGCATTTT.

This chain joins TRBV20-1 and TRBJ1-2; 7 nucleotides agree with TRBD1. Germline values: CDR1 DFQATT, CDR2 SNEGSKA (reference sequence). The CDR3 is made up of 11 amino acids. V was pared by 8 bases and J by 8 bases, with 8 bases of the junction left unmatched. CDR3 sequence: CSSWTGLGYTF. In DNA form, the CDR3 reads TGCAGTTCGTGGACAGGACTCGGCTACACCTTC.

This clonotype turned up a few times. The chain couples TRBV5-1 to TRBJ2-5, with no clear D. V dropped 2 bases and J dropped 0 bases, with 5 bases sitting between them. This CDR3 is built from 13 residues. In germline, CDR1 is SGHRS, CDR2 YFSETQ. CDR3 coding DNA: TGCGCCAGCAGCTTCGAGTACCAAGAGACCCAGTACTTC. It yields the protein CASSFEYQETQYF.

This clonotype has just a few counts. The V and J genes are TRBV28 and TRBJ2-1; 7 positions match TRBD1. CDR3 length: 14 residues. J lost 5 bases, V lost 5 bases, and 6 bases had no gene match. Germline V CDR1 and CDR2: MDHEN, SYDVKM. Written as DNA, the CDR3 is TGTGCCAGCAGTCCACAAGACAGGGACAATGAGCAGTTCTTC. Protein sequence: CASSPQDRDNEQFF.

The chain combines TRBV3-1 with TRBJ1-4, with D possibly matching TRBD1 (5 bases). V lost 4 bases to trimming and J lost 5 bases, with 14 bases between them. The CDR3 covers 15 residues. Per germline, CDR1 LGHDT and CDR2 YNNKEL (reference sequence). The CDR3 spells CASSRVGPLNEKLFF. For the CDR3, the DNA is TGTGCCAGCAGCCGGGTGGGGCCCTTGAATGAAAAACTGTTTTTT. Looking up the rest from reference TRBV3-1 and TRBJ1-4 gives the full variable domain: DTAVSQTPKYLVTQMGNDKSIKCEQNLGHDTMYWYKQDSKKFLKIMFSYNNKELIINETVPNRFSPKSPDKAHLNLHINSLELGDSAVYFCASSRVGPLNEKLFFGSGTQLSVL.

This clonotype has more than one count but fewer than ten. The chain employs TRBV14 and TRBJ2-1; D is perhaps TRBD2 (5 bases). V lost 3 bases to trimming and J lost 4 bases, with 13 bases between them. Germline V gene data show CDR1 as SGHDN and CDR2 as FVKESK. The CDR3 length is 15 residues. In DNA form, the CDR3 reads TGTGCCAGCAGCCAGGGAAGCGGAGCATACAATGAGCAGTTCTTC. This gives the protein CASSQGSGAYNEQFF. Together with reference TRBV14 and TRBJ2-1, the CDR3 gives the full variable domain: EAGVTQFPSHSVIEKGQTVTLRCDPISGHDNLYWYRRVMGKEIKFLLHFVKESKQDESGMPNNRFLAERTGGTYSTLKVQPAELEDSGVYFCASSQGSGAYNEQFFGPGTRLTVL.

This clonotype was seen more than once but under ten times. The rearrangement joins TRBV6-5 to TRBJ2-3, with TRBD2 identical over 7 bases. The trim removed 4 bases at V and 1 base at J, leaving 5 bases unmatched. CDR1 MNHEY and CDR2 SVGAGI come from the germline V gene. CDR3 size: 15 residues. CDR3 loop: CASSWFAGGTDTQYF. The CDR3 DNA sequence: TGTGCCAGCAGTTGGTTTGCGGGAGGCACAGATACGCAGTATTTT.

CDR3 in DNA: TGTGCCAGCAGCTTAGACAGGGGAAAGAACACTGAAGCTTTCTTT. Translation: CASSLDRGKNTEAFF. This chain joins TRBV7-8 and TRBJ1-1; 7 bases map to TRBD1. Germline V gives CDR1 SGHVS, CDR2 FQNEAQ. The CDR3 runs 15 residues. The V gene end was trimmed by 1 base and the J gene end by 1 base; junction bases not matched to a gene: 3.

The sample holds many counts of this clonotype. This chain connects TRBV5-6 to TRBJ1-5, with 12 positions matching TRBD1. The CDR3 consists of 19 residues. V lost 3 bases, J lost 2 bases, and 12 bases stayed unmatched. The germline V gene encodes CDR1 SGHDT and CDR2 YYEEEE. CDR3 DNA: TGTGCCAGCAGCTCCGTCCAGGGACAGGGGGCTGGGGGCAATCAGCCCCAGCATTTT. The encoded protein is CASSSVQGQGAGGNQPQHF.

The chain recombines TRBV20-1 with TRBJ1-5, with 10 bases fitting TRBD1. The CDR3 runs to 12 residues. The germline V gene has CDR1 DFQATT and CDR2 SNEGSKA (reference sequence). CDR3 DNA: TGCAGCGGACAGGGGGGCAATCAGCCCCAGCATTTT. It is translated as CSGQGGNQPQHF.

This clonotype has at least ten counts. This sequence joins TRBV5-1 and TRBJ1-3; no firm D call. CDR3 length equals 13 residues. Trimming cost V 8 bases and J 2 bases, with 11 bases left between them. The germline V gene encodes CDR1 SGHRS and CDR2 YFSETQ. This CDR3 is CASTTTTGNTIYF. The CDR3 nucleotides read TGCGCCAGTACGACGACCACTGGAAACACCATATATTTT.

The J gene is TRBJ1-6, the V gene TRBV28, with 9 bases that match TRBD1. V was pared by 7 bases and J by 9 bases, with 13 bases of the junction left unmatched. This CDR3 has 16 residues. The V gene's germline CDR1 is MDHEN and CDR2 SYDVKM. This chain's CDR3 is CASTIPGGTGFSPLHF. The CDR3 region has the DNA TGTGCCAGCACCATCCCCGGTGGGACAGGGTTTTCACCCCTCCACTTT. The whole variable domain, remainder taken from reference TRBV28 and TRBJ1-6, is DVKVTQSSRYLVKRTGEKVFLECVQDMDHENMFWYRQDPGLGLRLIYFSYDVKMKEKGDIPEGYSVSREKKERFSLILESASTNQTSMYLCASTIPGGTGFSPLHFGNGTRLTVT.

Many counts were recorded for this clonotype. CDR3 DNA: TGTGCCAGCAGACTAACCCTGGGCAATCAGCCCCAGCATTTT. This gives the protein CASRLTLGNQPQHF. The gene calls are TRBV27 and TRBJ1-5; D gene uncertain. CDR3 length equals 14 residues. Trimming removed 6 bases at V and 2 bases at J, with 11 bases between. Per the germline V gene, CDR1 is MNHEY and CDR2 is SMNVEV (reference sequence).

This clonotype has at least ten counts. The chain employs TRBV29-1 and TRBJ2-3; D gene ambiguous. V gave up 5 bases and J gave up 3 bases, with 18 bases separating them. The germline V gene has CDR1 SQVTM and CDR2 ANQGSEA. The CDR3 totals 15 residues. The CDR3: CSVPRVSKTTDTQYF. In DNA, the CDR3 is TGCAGCGTTCCACGGGTCAGTAAAACTACAGATACGCAGTATTTT.

This clonotype was seen only a few times. The chain couples TRBV3-1 to TRBJ1-1; 8 nucleotides line up with TRBD1. The CDR3 totals 15 residues. V was pared by 0 bases and J by 10 bases, with 10 bases of the junction left unmatched. CDR1 is LGHDT and CDR2 is YNNKEL in the germline V gene (reference sequence). This CDR3 is CASSQESGTGLSAFF. CDR3 in DNA: TGTGCCAGCAGCCAAGAATCCGGGACAGGCCTATCAGCTTTCTTT.

This clonotype has just a few counts. J is TRBJ2-1 and V is TRBV7-9; 8 positions agree with TRBD2. This CDR3 has 18 residues. CDR1 is SEHNR and CDR2 is FQNEAQ in the germline V gene (reference sequence). V lost 4 bases and J lost 6; bases outside the gene matches: 17. The CDR3: CASSSRGFIAGRRNEQFF. In nucleotides, the CDR3 is TGTGCCAGCAGCTCCCGCGGGTTCATAGCGGGGCGGCGCAATGAGCAGTTCTTC.